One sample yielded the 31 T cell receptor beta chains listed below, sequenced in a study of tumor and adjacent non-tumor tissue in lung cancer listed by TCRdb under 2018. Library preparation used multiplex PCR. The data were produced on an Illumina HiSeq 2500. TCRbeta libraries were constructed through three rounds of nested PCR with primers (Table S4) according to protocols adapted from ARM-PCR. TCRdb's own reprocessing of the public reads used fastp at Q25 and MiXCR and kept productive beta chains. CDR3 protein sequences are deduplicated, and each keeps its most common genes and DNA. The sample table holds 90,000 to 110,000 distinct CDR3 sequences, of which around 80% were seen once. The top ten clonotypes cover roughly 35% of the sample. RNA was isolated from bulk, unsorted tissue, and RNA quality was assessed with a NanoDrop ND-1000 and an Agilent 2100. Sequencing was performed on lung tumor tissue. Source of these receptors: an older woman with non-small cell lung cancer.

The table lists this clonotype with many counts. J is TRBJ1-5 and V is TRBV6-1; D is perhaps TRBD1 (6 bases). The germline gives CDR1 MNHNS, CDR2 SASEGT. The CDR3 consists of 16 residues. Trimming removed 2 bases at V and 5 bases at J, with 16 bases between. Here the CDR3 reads CASSERPDSSYQPQHF. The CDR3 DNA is TGTGCCAGCAGTGAACGTCCGGACAGCTCTTATCAGCCCCAGCATTTT.

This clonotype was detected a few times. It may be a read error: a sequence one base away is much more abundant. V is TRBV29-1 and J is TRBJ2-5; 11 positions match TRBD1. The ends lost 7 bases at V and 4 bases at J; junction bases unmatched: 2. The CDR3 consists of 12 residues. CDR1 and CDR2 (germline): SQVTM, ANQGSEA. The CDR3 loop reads CSGGQGGETQYF. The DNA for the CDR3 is TGCAGCGGGGGACAGGGGGGAGAGACCCAGTACTTC.

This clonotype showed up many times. CDR3 in amino acids: CASSSEYGYTF. The CDR3 DNA follows: TGTGCCAGCAGCTCAGAGTATGGCTACACCTTC. The chain has TRBV7-9 and TRBJ1-2, with unresolved D. Germline CDR1 is SEHNR and CDR2 is FQNEAQ (reference sequence). This CDR3 is 11 amino acids long. Trimming shortened V by 4 bases and J by 5 bases, and 5 bases separated the two germline ends.

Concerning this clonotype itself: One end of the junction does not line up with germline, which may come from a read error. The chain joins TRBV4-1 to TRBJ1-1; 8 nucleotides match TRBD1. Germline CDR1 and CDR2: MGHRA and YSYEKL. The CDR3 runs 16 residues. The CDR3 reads CAGRPGGAGLNTEAFF. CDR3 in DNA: TGCGCCGGCAGGCCAGGGGGCGCCGGTTTGAACACTGAAGCTTTCTTT.

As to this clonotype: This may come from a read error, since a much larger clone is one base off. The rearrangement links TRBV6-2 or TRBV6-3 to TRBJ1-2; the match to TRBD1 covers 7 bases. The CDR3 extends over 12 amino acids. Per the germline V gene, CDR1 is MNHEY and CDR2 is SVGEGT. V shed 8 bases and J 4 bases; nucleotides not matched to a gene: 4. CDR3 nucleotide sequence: TGTGCCAGCCTGGAGGGGGCCTATGGCTACACCTTC. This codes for CASLEGAYGYTF.

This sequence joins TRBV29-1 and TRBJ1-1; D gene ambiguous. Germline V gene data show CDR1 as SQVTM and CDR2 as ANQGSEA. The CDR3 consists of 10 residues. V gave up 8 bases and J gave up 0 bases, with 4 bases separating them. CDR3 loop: CSIVNTEAFF. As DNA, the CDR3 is TGCAGCATTGTGAACACTGAAGCTTTCTTT.

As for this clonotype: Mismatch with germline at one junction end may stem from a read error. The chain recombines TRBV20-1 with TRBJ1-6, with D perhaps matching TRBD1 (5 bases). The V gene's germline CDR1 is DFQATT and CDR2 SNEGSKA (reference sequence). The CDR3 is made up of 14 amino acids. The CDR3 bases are TGCAGTGCTACTAAACAGGACCGGGGGTCACCACTCCACTTT. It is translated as CSATKQDRGSPLHF.

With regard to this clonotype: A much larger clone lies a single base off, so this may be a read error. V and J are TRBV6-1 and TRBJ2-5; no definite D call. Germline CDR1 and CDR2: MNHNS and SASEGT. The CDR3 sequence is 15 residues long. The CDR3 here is CASSDSRRKQETPYF. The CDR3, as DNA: TGTGCCAGCAGTGATAGTCGGCGGAAGCAAGAGACCCCGTACTTC.

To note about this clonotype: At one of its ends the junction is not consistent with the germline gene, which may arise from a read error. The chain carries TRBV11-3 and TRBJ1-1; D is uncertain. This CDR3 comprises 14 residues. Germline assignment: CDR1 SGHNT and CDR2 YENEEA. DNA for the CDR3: TGTGCCAGCAGCAGGAAGTTGGATACCGCTGAGGCTTTATTT. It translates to CASSRKLDTAEALF. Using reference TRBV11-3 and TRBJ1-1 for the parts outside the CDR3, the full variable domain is EAGVVQSPRYKIIEKKQPVAFWCNPISGHNTLYWYLQNLGQGPELLIRYENEEAVDDSQLPKDRFSAERLKGVDSTLKIQPAELGDSAVYLCASSRKLDTAEALFGQGTRLTVV.

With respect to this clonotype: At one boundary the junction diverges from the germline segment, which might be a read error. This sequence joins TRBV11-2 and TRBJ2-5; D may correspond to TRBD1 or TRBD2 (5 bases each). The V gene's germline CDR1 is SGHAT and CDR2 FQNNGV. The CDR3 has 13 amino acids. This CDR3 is CASSLGPSGTQYF. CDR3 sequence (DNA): TGTGCCAGCAGCTTAGGTCCTTCGGGGACCCAATACTTC.

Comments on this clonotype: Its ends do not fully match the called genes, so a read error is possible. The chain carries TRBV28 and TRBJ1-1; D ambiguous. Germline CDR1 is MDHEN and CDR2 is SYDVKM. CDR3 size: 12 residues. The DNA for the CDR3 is TGTGCCAGCACTTTAGGGAACACTGAAGCTTTCTTT. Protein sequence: CASTLGNTEAFF.

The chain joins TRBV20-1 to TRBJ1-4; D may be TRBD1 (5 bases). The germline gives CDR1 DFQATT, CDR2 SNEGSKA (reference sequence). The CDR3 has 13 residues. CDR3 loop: CRALRDGNQKLFF. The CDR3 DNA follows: TGCAGAGCTCTACGGGACGGGAATCAAAAACTGTTTTTT.

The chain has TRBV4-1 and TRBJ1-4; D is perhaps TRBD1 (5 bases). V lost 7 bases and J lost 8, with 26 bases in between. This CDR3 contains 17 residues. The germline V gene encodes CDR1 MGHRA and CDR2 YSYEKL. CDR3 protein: CASTHYGGGSGNEKLFF. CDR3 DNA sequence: TGCGCCAGCACCCATTATGGGGGGGGGTCAGGGAACGAAAAACTGTTTTTT.

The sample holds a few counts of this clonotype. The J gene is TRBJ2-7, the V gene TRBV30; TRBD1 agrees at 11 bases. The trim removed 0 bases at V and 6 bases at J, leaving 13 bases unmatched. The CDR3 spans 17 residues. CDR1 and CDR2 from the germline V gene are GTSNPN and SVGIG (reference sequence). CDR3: CAWSVARIPGQGVEQYF. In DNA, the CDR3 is TGTGCCTGGAGTGTAGCCCGAATTCCGGGACAGGGGGTCGAGCAGTACTTC.

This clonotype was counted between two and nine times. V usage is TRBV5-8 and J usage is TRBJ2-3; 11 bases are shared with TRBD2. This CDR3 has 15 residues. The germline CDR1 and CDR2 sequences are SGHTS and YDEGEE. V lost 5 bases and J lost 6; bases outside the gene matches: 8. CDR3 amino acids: CASRHSGRAFDTQYF. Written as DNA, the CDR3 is TGTGCCAGCAGGCATAGCGGGAGGGCCTTCGATACGCAGTATTTT.

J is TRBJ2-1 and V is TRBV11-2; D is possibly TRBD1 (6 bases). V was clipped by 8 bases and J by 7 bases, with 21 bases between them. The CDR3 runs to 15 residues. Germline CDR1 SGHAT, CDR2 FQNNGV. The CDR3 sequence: CASCQPGQGANEQFF. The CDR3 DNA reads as TGTGCCAGCTGCCAACCGGGACAAGGGGCAAATGAGCAGTTCTTC.

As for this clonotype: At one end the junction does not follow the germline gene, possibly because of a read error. DNA of the CDR3: TGCAGTGCGAGAGCCGGGGGGAATCAGCCCCAGCAATTT. This gives the protein CSARAGGNQPQQF. The chain couples TRBV20-1 to TRBJ1-5, with a possible D match to TRBD1 (5 bases). Germline CDR1 reads DFQATT; CDR2 reads SNEGSKA (reference sequence). There are 13 residues in the CDR3.

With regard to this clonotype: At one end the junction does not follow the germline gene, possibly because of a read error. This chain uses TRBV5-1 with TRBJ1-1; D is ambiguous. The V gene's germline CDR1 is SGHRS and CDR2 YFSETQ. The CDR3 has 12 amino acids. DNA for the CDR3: TGCGCCAGCTCCAACGAGAACACTGATGCTTTCTTT. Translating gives CASSNENTDAFF.

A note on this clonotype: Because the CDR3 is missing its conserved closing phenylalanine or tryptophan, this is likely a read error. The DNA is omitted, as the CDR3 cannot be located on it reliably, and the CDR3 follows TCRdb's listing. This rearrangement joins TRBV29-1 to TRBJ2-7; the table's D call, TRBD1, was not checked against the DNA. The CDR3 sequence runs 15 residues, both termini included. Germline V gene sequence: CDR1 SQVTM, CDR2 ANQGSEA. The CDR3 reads CSVELGQGASYEHYL.

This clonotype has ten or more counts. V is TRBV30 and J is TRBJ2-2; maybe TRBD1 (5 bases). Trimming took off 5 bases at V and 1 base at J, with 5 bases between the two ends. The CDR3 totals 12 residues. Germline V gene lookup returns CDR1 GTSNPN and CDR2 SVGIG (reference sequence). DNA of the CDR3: TGTGCCTGGGGACAGAACACCGGGGAGCTGTTTTTT. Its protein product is CAWGQNTGELFF.

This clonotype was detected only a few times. CDR3 in DNA: TGTGCCAGCAGCCCGACAGGGGAAGAGACCCAGTACTTC. This sequence encodes CASSPTGEETQYF. V gene TRBV21-1 combines with J gene TRBJ2-5; the table assigns TRBD1, which was not confirmed against the DNA. TRBV21-1 is annotated as a pseudogene. The length of the CDR3 is 13 residues.

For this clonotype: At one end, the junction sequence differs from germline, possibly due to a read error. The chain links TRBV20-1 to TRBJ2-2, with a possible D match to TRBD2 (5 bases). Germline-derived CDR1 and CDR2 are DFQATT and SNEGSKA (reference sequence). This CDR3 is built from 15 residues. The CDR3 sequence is CSVRDPGKGTGELFF. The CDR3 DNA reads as TGCAGTGTTAGAGATCCGGGAAAGGGAACCGGGGAGCTGTTTTTT.

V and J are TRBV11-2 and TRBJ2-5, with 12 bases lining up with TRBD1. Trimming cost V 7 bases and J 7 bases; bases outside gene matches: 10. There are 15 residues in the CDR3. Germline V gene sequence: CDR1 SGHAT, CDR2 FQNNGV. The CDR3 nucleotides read TGTGCCAGCATTTCGAGAGGGACAGGGGGCGGGACCCAGTACTTC. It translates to CASISRGTGGGTQYF.

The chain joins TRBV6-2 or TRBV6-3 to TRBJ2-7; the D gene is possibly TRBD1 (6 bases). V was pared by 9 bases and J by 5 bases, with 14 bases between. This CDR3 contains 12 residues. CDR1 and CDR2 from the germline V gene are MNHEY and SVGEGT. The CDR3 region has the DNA TGTGCCAGTGGACAGATTCGCAACGAGCAGTACTTC. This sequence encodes CASGQIRNEQYF.

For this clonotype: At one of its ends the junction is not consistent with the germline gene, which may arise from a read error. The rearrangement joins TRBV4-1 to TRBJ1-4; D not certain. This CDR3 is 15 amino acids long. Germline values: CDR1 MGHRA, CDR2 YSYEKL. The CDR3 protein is CASSQVGRADEKLSF. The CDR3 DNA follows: TGTGCCAGCAGCCAAGTAGGTCGCGCGGATGAAAAACTGTCTTTT.

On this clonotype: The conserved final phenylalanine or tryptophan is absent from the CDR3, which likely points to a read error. The CDR3 spells CSARDTGRDTRELFS. In DNA form, the CDR3 reads TGCAGTGCTAGAGACACAGGGCGGGACACAAGGGAGCTGTTTTCT. The V and J genes are TRBV20-1 and TRBJ2-2; D is tentatively TRBD1 or TRBD2 (6 bases each). The germline CDR1 and CDR2 sequences are DFQATT and SNEGSKA (reference sequence). The CDR3 covers 15 residues. V was trimmed by 0 bases and J by 9 bases, leaving 17 bases between them.

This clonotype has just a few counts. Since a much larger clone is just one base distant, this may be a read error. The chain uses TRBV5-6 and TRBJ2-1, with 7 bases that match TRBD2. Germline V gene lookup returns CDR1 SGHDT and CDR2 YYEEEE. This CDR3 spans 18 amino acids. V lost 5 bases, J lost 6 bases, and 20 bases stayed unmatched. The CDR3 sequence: CASRGRASGIGGGNEQFF. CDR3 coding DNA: TGTGCCAGCAGGGGACGGGCTAGCGGTATTGGGGGAGGCAATGAGCAGTTCTTC.

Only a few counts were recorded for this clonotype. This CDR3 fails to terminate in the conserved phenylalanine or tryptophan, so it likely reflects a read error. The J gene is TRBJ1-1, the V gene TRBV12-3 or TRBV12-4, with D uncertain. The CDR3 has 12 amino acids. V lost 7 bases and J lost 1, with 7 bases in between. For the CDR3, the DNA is TGTGCCAGCAATTTGAGGAACACTGAAGCTTTCTCT. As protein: CASNLRNTEAFS.

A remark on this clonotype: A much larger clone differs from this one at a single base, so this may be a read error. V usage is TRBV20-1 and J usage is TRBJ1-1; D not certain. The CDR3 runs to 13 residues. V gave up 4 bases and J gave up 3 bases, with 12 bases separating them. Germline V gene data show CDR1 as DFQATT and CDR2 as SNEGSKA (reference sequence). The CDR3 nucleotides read TGCAGTGCTACCATACCAGTACACACTGAAGCTTTCTTT. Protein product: CSATIPVHTEAFF.

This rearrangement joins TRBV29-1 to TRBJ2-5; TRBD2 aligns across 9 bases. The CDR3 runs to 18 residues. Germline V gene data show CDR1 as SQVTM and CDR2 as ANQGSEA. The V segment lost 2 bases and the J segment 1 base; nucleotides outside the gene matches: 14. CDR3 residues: CSVEIPSGGTITQETQYF. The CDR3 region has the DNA TGCAGCGTTGAAATCCCAAGCGGGGGGACGATAACCCAAGAGACCCAGTACTTC.

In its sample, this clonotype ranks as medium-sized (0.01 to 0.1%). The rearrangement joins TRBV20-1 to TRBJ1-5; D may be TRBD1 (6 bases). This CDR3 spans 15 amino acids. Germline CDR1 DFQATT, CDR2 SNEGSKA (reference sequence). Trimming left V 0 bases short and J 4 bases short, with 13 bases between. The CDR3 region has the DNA TGCAGTGCTAGAGATCAGACCCAGGGGAATCAGCCCCAGCATTTT. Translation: CSARDQTQGNQPQHF.